This T cell receptor (beta chain) comes out of a study of spatial heterogeneity in lung cancer. Each molecule of TCR cDNA was tagged with one unique molecular identifier. Via MiXCR, TCRdb re-called the 5' RACE reads, giving one row per CDR3 protein. The table includes roughly 72,000 distinct CDR3 sequences, roughly 8.9% detected once. The time point: blood at routine non-recurrence follow-up after resection. This clonotype was counted many times. The CDR3 has 13 residues. Germline CDR1 SNHLY, CDR2 FYNNEI. Trimming at V came to 6 bases and at J to 6 bases, leaving 4 bases not matched to a gene. The chain has TRBV2 and TRBJ2-1; 8 positions agree with TRBD2. The sequences come from PBMCs, collected at follow-up. The source is a female donor with early-stage non-small cell lung cancer. CDR3 nucleotides: TGTGCCAGCAGGCTTAGCGGGACCAATGAGCAGTTCTTC. It codes for CASRLSGTNEQFF.